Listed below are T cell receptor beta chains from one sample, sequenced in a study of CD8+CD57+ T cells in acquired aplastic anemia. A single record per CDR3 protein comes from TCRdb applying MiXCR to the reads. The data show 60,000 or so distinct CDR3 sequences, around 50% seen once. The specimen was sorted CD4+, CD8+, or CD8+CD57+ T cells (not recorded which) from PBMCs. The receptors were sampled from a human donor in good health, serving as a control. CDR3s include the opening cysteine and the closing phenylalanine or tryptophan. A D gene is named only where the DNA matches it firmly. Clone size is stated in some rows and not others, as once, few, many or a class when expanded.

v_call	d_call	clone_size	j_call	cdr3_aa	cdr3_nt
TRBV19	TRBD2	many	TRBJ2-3	CASSTGLASTDTQYF	TGTGCCAGTAGTACTGGACTAGCGAGCACAGATACGCAGTATTTT
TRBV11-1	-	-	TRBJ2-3	CASSLTGGGIRDTQYF	TGTGCCAGCAGCTTAACCGGAGGGGGTATTCGGGATACGCAGTATTTT
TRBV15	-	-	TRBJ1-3	CATSRDWGNTIYF	TGTGCCACCAGCAGAGATTGGGGAAACACCATATATTTT
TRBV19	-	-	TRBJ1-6	CASSIATEASSPLHF	TGTGCCAGTAGTATAGCCACGGAGGCGAGTTCACCCCTCCACTTT
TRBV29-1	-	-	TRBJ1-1	CSVVQGGNTEAFF	TGCAGCGTTGTCCAGGGAGGGAACACTGAAGCTTTCTTT
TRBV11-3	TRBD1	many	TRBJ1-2	CASSPTGVGYGYTF	TGTGCCAGCAGTCCTACAGGGGTGGGGTATGGCTACACCTTC
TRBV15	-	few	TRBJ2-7	CATSRDGTLYEQYF	TGTGCCACCAGCAGGGACGGGACCCTCTACGAGCAGTACTTC
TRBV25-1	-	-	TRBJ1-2	CASSLSNWGNYGYTF	TGTGCCAGCAGCTTATCTAATTGGGGAAACTATGGCTACACCTTC
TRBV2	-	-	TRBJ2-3	CASGRTGGTDTQYF	TGTGCCAGCGGTAGGACGGGGGGCACAGATACGCAGTATTTT
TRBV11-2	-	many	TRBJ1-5	CASSLGGGKPQHF	TGTGCCAGCAGCTTAGGGGGGGGCAAGCCCCAGCATTTT
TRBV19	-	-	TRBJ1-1	CASRPSGLNTEAFF	TGTGCCAGTAGGCCGTCTGGCTTGAACACTGAAGCTTTCTTT
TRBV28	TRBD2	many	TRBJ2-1	CASSSPSGTHNEQFF	TGTGCCAGCAGTTCGCCTAGCGGGACCCACAATGAGCAGTTCTTC
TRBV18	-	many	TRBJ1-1	CASSLQGDTEAFF	TGTGCCAGCTCACTACAGGGAGACACTGAAGCTTTCTTT
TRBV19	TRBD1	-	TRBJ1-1	CASSTQTGAPEAFF	TGTGCCAGTAGTACCCAGACAGGGGCTCCTGAAGCTTTCTTT
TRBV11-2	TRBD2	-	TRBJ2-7	CASSSWTSGNLYEQYF	TGTGCCAGCAGCTCCTGGACTAGCGGGAACCTCTACGAGCAGTACTTC
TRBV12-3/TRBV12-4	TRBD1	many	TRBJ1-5	CASSKTGNYNQPQHF	TGTGCCAGCAGTAAGACAGGGAATTACAATCAGCCCCAGCATTTT
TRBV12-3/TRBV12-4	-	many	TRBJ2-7	CASSLTTSYEQYF	TGTGCCAGCAGCCTCACTACCTCCTACGAGCAGTACTTC
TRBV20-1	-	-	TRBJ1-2	CSAHEKGWGYGYTF	TGCAGTGCGCACGAGAAGGGGTGGGGCTATGGCTACACCTTC
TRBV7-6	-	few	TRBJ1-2	CASSPGGYGYTF	TGTGCCAGCAGCCCGGGTGGCTATGGCTACACCTTC
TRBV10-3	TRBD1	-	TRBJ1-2	CAISETGGADYGYTF	TGTGCCATCAGTGAGACAGGGGGCGCGGACTATGGCTACACCTTC
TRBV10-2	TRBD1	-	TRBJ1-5	CASSLDRDDQPQHF	TGCGCCAGCAGTTTGGACAGGGATGATCAGCCCCAGCATTTT
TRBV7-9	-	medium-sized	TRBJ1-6	CAGNPRGRDSPLHF	TGTGCCGGAAACCCCAGGGGCAGGGATTCACCCCTCCACTTT